This is a list of T cell receptor beta chains from one sample in a study of blood T cell repertoires in COVID-19. Data came from immunoSEQ multiplex PCR; TCRdb stores just in-frame clones and leaves some out. The sample carries some 48,000 clones, roughly 88% recorded once. The sample consisted of peripheral blood. The source of these receptors is a man aged 45-65 years with active COVID-19. Each CDR3 is given with its conserved first and last residue. The D gene is left open where the match is weak. Some rows have no size entry. The others give once, few or many, or a class for an expanded clone.

d_call,j_call,v_call,clone_size,cdr3_nt,cdr3_aa
TRBD1,TRBJ1-2,TRBV7-2,once,TGTGCCAGCAGCTCCGACAGGGGGCGAGGCTACACCTTC,CASSSDRGRGYTF
TRBD2,TRBJ2-1,TRBV13,NA,TGTGCCAGCAGCATCTCTAGCGGGGGGGCTTACAATGAGCAGTTCTTC,CASSISSGGAYNEQFF
TRBD1,TRBJ1-2,TRBV19,NA,TGTGCCAGTAGTCGACAGGGCGATAACTATGGCTACACCTTC,CASSRQGDNYGYTF
NA,TRBJ2-2,TRBV11-2,NA,TGTGCCAGCAGCCCGGGGACTTTCCTCGGGGAGCTGTTTTTT,CASSPGTFLGELFF
NA,TRBJ2-2,TRBV7-6,once,TGTGCCAGCAGCTTAATTACAGGGATCCCAACCGGGGAGCTGTTTTTT,CASSLITGIPTGELFF
NA,TRBJ1-1,TRBV6-5,NA,TGTGCCAGCTCGGTCCGGGGGAGTGAAGCTTTCTTT,CASSVRGSEAFF
NA,TRBJ2-3,TRBV28,NA,TGTGCCAGCAGTTCCTTAATAGATACGCAGTATTTT,CASSSLIDTQYF
NA,TRBJ2-6,TRBV5-4,few,TGTGCCAGCAGCTCTCGGGACACCCTCCCCTTACTGACTTTC,CASSSRDTLPLLTF
NA,TRBJ2-1,TRBV3-1/TRBV3-2,NA,TGTGCCAGCAGCCAAGCACTAGCAGGCGATGAGCAGTTCTTC,CASSQALAGDEQFF
TRBD2,TRBJ2-3,TRBV11-3,NA,TGTGCCAGCCGGGGGGCAGATACGCAGTATTTT,CASRGADTQYF
NA,TRBJ1-5,TRBV24-1,NA,TGTGCCACCAGTGACCCCGCCGCTCGCCAGGGGACTAGCAATCAGCCCCAGCATTTT,CATSDPAARQGTSNQPQHF
NA,TRBJ1-5,TRBV5-8,NA,TGTGCCAGCAGCCTATCCGGGTTTCATCAGCCCCAGCATTTT,CASSLSGFHQPQHF
NA,TRBJ1-3,TRBV2,NA,TGTGCCAGCAGGGAGGGACTAACCTTCTCTGGAAACACCATATATTTT,CASREGLTFSGNTIYF
TRBD1,TRBJ1-1,TRBV9,NA,TGTGCCAGCAGCCCGTCAGGGGGGACCAACACTGAAGCTTTCTTT,CASSPSGGTNTEAFF
TRBD2,TRBJ2-3,TRBV5-1,NA,TGCGCCAGCAGCGGGGCGCTAGCGGCTAGCACAGATACGCAGTATTTT,CASSGALAASTDTQYF
TRBD2,TRBJ2-7,TRBV9,NA,TGTGCCAGCAGCGTAGACGGGACTAGCGTCGAGGAGCAGTACTTC,CASSVDGTSVEEQYF
NA,TRBJ2-1,TRBV6-1,NA,TGTGCCAGCAGTGTCCTTTTCAGGGTCGAGGACCGAGCCTACAATGAGCAGTTCTTC,CASSVLFRVEDRAYNEQFF
NA,TRBJ2-7,TRBV2,once,TGTGCCAGTACCTTCTATCCGACAGGACATGAGTCCGACTTACGCTACGAGCAGTACTTC,CASTFYPTGHESDLRYEQYF
TRBD1,TRBJ1-2,TRBV19,NA,TGTGCCAGTCGTCGGACAGGGGGCGATTTTGGCTACACCTTC,CASRRTGGDFGYTF
NA,TRBJ2-1,TRBV4-3,NA,TGCGCCAGCAGCCAAGAACGGGCGGGGGCATACAATGAGCAGTTCTTC,CASSQERAGAYNEQFF
TRBD1,TRBJ1-3,TRBV7-2,NA,TGTGCCAGCAGCTCCTACAGGGGATCGGGAAACACCATATATTTT,CASSSYRGSGNTIYF
NA,TRBJ2-7,TRBV5-1,few,TGCGCCAGCAGCTTGGCTGCAGGGTACGAGCAGTACTTC,CASSLAAGYEQYF
TRBD1,TRBJ2-1,TRBV10-1,NA,TGCGCCAGCAGTGGGGGCAGGGACAGGGGGTTAGGCAATGAGCAGTTCTTC,CASSGGRDRGLGNEQFF
NA,TRBJ1-5,TRBV19,NA,TGTGCCAGTAGTATAAGGTGGCGGGGGGGCCTTCAGCCCCAGCATTTT,CASSIRWRGGLQPQHF
NA,TRBJ1-2,TRBV18,once,TGTGCCAGCTCACCGCTTGAAGGGCGGGATGGCTACACCTTC,CASSPLEGRDGYTF
TRBD1,TRBJ1-1,TRBV10-2,NA,TGCGCCAGCAGTCTTCCCACCGGGACAGGGGGCGTTATGGCTTTCTTT,CASSLPTGTGGVMAFF
NA,TRBJ1-3,TRBV25-1,NA,TGTGCCAGCAGTGAGGAGCGCTCTGGAAACACCATATATTTT,CASSEERSGNTIYF
NA,TRBJ2-5,TRBV18,NA,TGTGCCAGCTCACTGGCGGCCCGAAGAGAGACCCAGTACTTC,CASSLAARRETQYF
NA,TRBJ2-1,TRBV6-4,NA,TGTGCCAGCAGTGAATCGTCGCGCAATGAGCAGTTCTTC,CASSESSRNEQFF
TRBD2,TRBJ2-3,TRBV9,NA,TGTGCCAGCAGCGTAGCAGCGGGGGGGTTTTATACGCAGTATTTT,CASSVAAGGFYTQYF
TRBD2,TRBJ2-1,TRBV27,NA,TGTGCCAGCAGTTCTAGCGGGGTGAATGAGCAGTTCTTC,CASSSSGVNEQFF
TRBD2,TRBJ2-2,TRBV7-3,NA,TGTGCCAGCAGCCTAAGGACTAGCGGGCCCATGGGCGGGGAGCTGTTTTTT,CASSLRTSGPMGGELFF
TRBD1,TRBJ1-4,TRBV5-4,NA,TGTGCCAGCAGCTTGGCCGGGACAGGGGGCCAGAAACTGTTTTTT,CASSLAGTGGQKLFF
NA,TRBJ1-2,TRBV9,NA,TGTGCCAGCAGCGTAGGGGGAGATGGCTACACCTTC,CASSVGGDGYTF
NA,TRBJ1-1,TRBV19,NA,TGTGCCAGTAGTATAAGTCAGGGGACTAGAGAAAGTCCGAACACTGAAGCTTTCTTT,CASSISQGTRESPNTEAFF
TRBD1,TRBJ2-2,TRBV6-2/TRBV6-3,once,TGTGCCAGCAGTTACTCTACAGGGGGCACCACCGGGGAGCTGTTTTTT,CASSYSTGGTTGELFF
TRBD2,TRBJ2-1,TRBV15,NA,TGTGCCACCAGCAGAGATCCTAGCGGGAGGAATGAGCAGTTCTTC,CATSRDPSGRNEQFF
NA,TRBJ1-1,TRBV4-1,NA,TGCGCCAGCAGCACCCATGCCTCAGGGAACACTGAAGCTTTCTTT,CASSTHASGNTEAFF